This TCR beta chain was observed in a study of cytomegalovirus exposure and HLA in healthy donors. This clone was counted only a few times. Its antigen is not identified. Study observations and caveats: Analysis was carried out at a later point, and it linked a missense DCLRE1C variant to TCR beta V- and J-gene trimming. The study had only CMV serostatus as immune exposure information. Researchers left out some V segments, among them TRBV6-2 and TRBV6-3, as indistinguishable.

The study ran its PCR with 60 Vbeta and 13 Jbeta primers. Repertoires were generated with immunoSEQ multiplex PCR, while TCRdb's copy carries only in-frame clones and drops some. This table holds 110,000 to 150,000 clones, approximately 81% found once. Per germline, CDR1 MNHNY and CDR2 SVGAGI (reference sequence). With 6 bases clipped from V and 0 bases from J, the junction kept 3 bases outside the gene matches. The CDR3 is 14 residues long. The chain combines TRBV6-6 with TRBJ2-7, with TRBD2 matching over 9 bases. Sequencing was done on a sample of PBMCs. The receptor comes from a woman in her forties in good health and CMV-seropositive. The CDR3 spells CASSGLANSYEQYF. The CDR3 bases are TGTGCCAGCAGCGGACTAGCGAACTCCTACGAGCAGTACTTC.